This T cell receptor beta chain was captured by sequencing in a study of blood T cell repertoires in COVID-19. Study background: The samples span acute and convalescent COVID-19 from the United States, Italy and Spain.

In the original processing: From reference gene primer amplification, estimates of nucleated cell counts were derived. Sequencing was performed with immunoSEQ multiplex PCR; in TCRdb, only in-frame clones are kept and a portion is missing. The V and J calls and clone size come from that table; D and trimming were worked out from the DNA. The profile covers about 210,000 clones, with 88% appearing a single time and 2% to 2.5% taken by the ten largest. Trimming stripped 6 bases from V and 4 bases from J, with 15 bases between. The CDR3 length is 13 residues. CDR1 SQVTM and CDR2 ANQGSEA come from the germline V gene. Enrolled through a virtual design, the participants were between 18 and 89 years of age and came from under 30 US areas. Self-reported history from a screening survey and questionnaire set each donor's cohort.

Source material: PBMCs or T cells enriched from blood (not recorded which). This receptor was obtained from a woman between 40 and 50 years old with acute COVID-19. The chain is built from TRBV29-1 and TRBJ2-5, with D possibly matching TRBD2 (5 bases). CDR3 sequence (DNA): TGCAGCGTCCGCCCCGGGGTGGCAGAGACCCAGTACTTC. This encodes CSVRPGVAETQYF.